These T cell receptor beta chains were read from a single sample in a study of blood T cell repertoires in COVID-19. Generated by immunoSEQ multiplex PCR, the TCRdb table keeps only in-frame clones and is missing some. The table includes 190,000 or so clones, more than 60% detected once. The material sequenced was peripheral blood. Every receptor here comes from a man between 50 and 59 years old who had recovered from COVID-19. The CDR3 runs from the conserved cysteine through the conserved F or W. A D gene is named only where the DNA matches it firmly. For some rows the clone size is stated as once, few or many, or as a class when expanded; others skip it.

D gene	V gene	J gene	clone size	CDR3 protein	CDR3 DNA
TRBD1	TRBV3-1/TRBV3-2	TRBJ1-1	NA	CASSQEGGMNTEAFF	TGTGCCAGCAGCCAAGAAGGGGGCATGAACACTGAAGCTTTCTTT
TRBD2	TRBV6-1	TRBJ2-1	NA	CASSEAGDPRTSGEFF	TGTGCCAGCAGTGAAGCGGGAGACCCTAGGACTAGCGGGGAGTTCTTC
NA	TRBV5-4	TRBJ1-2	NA	CAYKPSEQGNYGYTF	TGTGCCTATAAGCCCTCCGAACAGGGCAACTATGGCTACACCTTC
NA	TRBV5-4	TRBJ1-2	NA	CASSPSSSSNYGYTF	TGTGCCAGCAGCCCCTCTAGTTCTTCGAACTATGGCTACACCTTC
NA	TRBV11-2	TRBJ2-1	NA	CASSFGRDPRDGNEQFF	TGTGCCAGCAGCTTTGGCCGGGATCCCCGCGACGGCAATGAGCAGTTCTTC
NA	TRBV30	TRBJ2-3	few	CAWTGTRVADTQYF	TGTGCCTGGACCGGGACTCGGGTGGCAGATACGCAGTATTTT
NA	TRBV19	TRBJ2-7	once	CASSMMWQVSGSSYEQYF	TGTGCCAGTAGTATGATGTGGCAGGTCTCTGGAAGCTCCTACGAGCAGTACTTC
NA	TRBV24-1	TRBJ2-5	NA	CATSDQRTGNPETQYF	TGTGCCACCAGTGACCAAAGAACAGGGAATCCGGAGACCCAGTACTTC
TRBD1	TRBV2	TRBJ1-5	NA	CASSDDRGLSNQPQHF	TGTGCCAGCAGTGACGACAGGGGGCTAAGCAATCAGCCCCAGCATTTT
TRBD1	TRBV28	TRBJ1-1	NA	CASRDIPGQGGTEAFF	TGTGCCAGCAGGGATATCCCGGGACAGGGAGGGACTGAAGCTTTCTTT
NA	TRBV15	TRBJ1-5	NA	CATSSQGQGQPQHF	TGTGCCACCAGCAGCCAGGGGCAGGGCCAGCCCCAGCATTTT
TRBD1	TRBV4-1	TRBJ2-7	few	CASSQQTGYGQYF	TGCGCCAGCAGCCAACAGACAGGGTACGGGCAGTACTTC
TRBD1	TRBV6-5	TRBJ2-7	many	CASSKTGVPSYEQYF	TGTGCCAGCAGTAAAACAGGGGTGCCCTCCTACGAGCAGTACTTC
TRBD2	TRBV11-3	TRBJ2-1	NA	CASSTSRGEQFF	TGTGCCAGCTCGACTAGCCGAGGTGAGCAGTTCTTC
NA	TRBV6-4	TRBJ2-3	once	CASTIDTQYF	TGTGCCAGCACCATAGATACGCAGTATTTT
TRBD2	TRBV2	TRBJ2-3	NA	CASSEVGGRATTDTQYF	TGTGCCAGCAGTGAGGTGGGCGGGAGGGCCACGACAGATACGCAGTATTTT
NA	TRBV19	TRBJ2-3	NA	CASSIFLGVDTQYF	TGTGCCAGTAGTATATTCCTAGGGGTAGATACGCAGTATTTT
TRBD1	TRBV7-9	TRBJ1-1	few	CAGGQGRTEAFF	TGTGCCGGCGGACAGGGGAGGACTGAAGCTTTCTTT
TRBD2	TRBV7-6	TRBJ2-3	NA	CASSLSGGRRDTQYF	TGTGCCAGCAGCTTATCGGGCGGGAGGAGGGATACGCAGTATTTT
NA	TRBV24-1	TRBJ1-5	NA	CATSVVQATNQPQHF	TGTGCCACCAGTGTAGTACAGGCCACAAATCAGCCCCAGCATTTT
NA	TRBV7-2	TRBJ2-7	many	CASSLVFRSYEQYF	TGTGCCAGCAGCTTAGTTTTCAGATCCTACGAGCAGTACTTC
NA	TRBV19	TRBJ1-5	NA	CASKDYSNQPQHF	TGTGCCAGTAAAGACTATAGCAATCAGCCCCAGCATTTT
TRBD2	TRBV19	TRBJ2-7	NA	CASSIDGRDGTYEQYF	TGTGCCAGTAGTATAGATGGGAGGGACGGAACCTACGAGCAGTACTTC
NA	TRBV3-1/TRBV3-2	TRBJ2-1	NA	CASSQVGKGGPYNEQFF	TGTGCCAGCAGCCAAGTTGGCAAGGGAGGCCCCTACAATGAGCAGTTCTTC
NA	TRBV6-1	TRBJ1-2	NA	CASSEGGGGHHGYTF	TGTGCCAGCAGTGAAGGCGGCGGCGGCCACCATGGCTACACCTTC
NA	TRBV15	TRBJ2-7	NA	CATSRDQDSPYEQYF	TGTGCCACCAGCAGAGATCAGGACAGCCCCTACGAGCAGTACTTC
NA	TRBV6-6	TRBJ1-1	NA	CASSPFRGNTEAFF	TGTGCCAGCAGTCCCTTCAGGGGGAACACTGAAGCTTTCTTT
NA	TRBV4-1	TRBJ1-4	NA	CASSLREGEKLFF	TGCGCCAGCAGCCTAAGAGAGGGTGAAAAACTGTTTTTT
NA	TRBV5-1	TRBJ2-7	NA	CASSPLGGGTYEQYF	TGCGCCAGCAGCCCGCTGGGTGGAGGGACCTACGAGCAGTACTTC
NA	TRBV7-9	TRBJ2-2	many	CASSPGSGTGELFF	TGTGCCAGCAGCCCAGGGTCGGGTACCGGGGAGCTGTTTTTT
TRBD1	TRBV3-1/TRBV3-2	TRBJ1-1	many	CASRRGQGSTEAFF	TGTGCCAGCAGAAGAGGACAGGGGAGCACTGAAGCTTTCTTT
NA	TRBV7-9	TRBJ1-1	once	CASSLRWGYTEAFF	TGTGCCAGCAGCTTACGTTGGGGCTACACTGAAGCTTTCTTT
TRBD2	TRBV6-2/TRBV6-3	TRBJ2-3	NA	CASSYVREENTDTQYF	TGTGCCAGCAGTTACGTGCGGGAGGAGAACACAGATACGCAGTATTTT
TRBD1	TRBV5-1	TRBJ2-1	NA	CASSFGQGQYNEQFF	TGCGCCAGCAGCTTTGGACAGGGGCAATACAATGAGCAGTTCTTC
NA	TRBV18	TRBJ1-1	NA	CASSPPAGPAEAFF	TGTGCCAGCTCACCTCCGGCAGGCCCTGCTGAAGCTTTCTTT
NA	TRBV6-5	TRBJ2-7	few	CASSLIVEQYF	TGTGCCAGCAGCCTTATAGTCGAGCAGTACTTC
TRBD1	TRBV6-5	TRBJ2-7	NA	CASSLLTGGDYEQYF	TGTGCCAGCAGTCTTTTAACAGGGGGCGACTACGAGCAGTACTTC